Listed below are T cell receptor beta chains from one sample, sequenced in a study of T cell responses to AZD1222 COVID-19 vaccine. Produced via immunoSEQ multiplex PCR; TCRdb's table is partial and in-frame only. The sample has roughly 180,000 clones, around nine tenths seen once; the top ten hold approximately 1.9%. Sequences were derived from peripheral blood, sampled 28 days after the second AZD1222 dose. These TCRs come from an adult who received the AZD1222 COVID-19 vaccine. The CDR3 runs from the conserved cysteine through the conserved F or W. The D gene is left open where the match is weak. Clone sizes are given selectively: once, few, many, or a class where the clone is expanded.

d_gene | len | j_gene | abundance | v_gene | CDR3aa | CDR3nt
- | 14 | TRBJ1-1 | - | TRBV5-1 | CASSLVEGSAEAFF | TGCGCCAGCAGCTTGGTCGAGGGGTCCGCTGAAGCTTTCTTT
- | 16 | TRBJ1-6 | - | TRBV10-3 | CAISVSVAAENSPLHF | TGTGCCATCAGTGTGTCCGTTGCGGCAGAGAATTCACCCCTCCACTTT
- | 17 | TRBJ2-3 | - | TRBV14 | CASSQAPWWGSTDTQYF | TGTGCCAGCAGCCAAGCTCCCTGGTGGGGTAGCACAGATACGCAGTATTTT
TRBD1 | 18 | TRBJ1-6 | - | TRBV5-1 | CASSLAAAGTGNNSPLHF | TGCGCCAGCAGCTTGGCCGCCGCCGGGACAGGGAATAATTCACCCCTCCACTTT
TRBD2 | 13 | TRBJ2-7 | - | TRBV10-3 | CATTLAGGYEQYF | TGTGCCACCACACTAGCGGGAGGGTACGAGCAGTACTTC
- | 16 | TRBJ2-3 | - | TRBV5-5 | CASSLVRDWGTDTQYF | TGTGCCAGCAGCTTGGTGAGGGACTGGGGCACAGATACGCAGTATTTT
- | 13 | TRBJ2-5 | - | TRBV30 | CAWSVGSGETQYF | TGTGCCTGGAGTGTAGGGTCTGGAGAGACCCAGTACTTC
- | 12 | TRBJ2-2 | - | TRBV6-2/TRBV6-3 | CASSQNTGELFF | TGTGCCAGCAGCCAGAACACCGGGGAGCTGTTTTTT
- | 16 | TRBJ1-3 | - | TRBV24-1 | CATSDNELGAGNTIYF | TGTGCCACCAGTGACAACGAACTGGGAGCGGGAAACACCATATATTTT
- | 14 | TRBJ1-1 | once | TRBV5-1 | CASSNLRGYTEAFF | TGCGCCAGCAGCAACTTAAGGGGGTACACTGAAGCTTTCTTT
- | 15 | TRBJ1-1 | - | TRBV6-2/TRBV6-3 | CASSYEARAGTEAFF | TGTGCCAGCAGTTACGAGGCAAGGGCTGGGACTGAAGCTTTCTTT
TRBD2 | 16 | TRBJ2-3 | - | TRBV6-2/TRBV6-3 | CASSRGLAGGEDTQYF | TGTGCCAGCAGCCGAGGACTAGCGGGAGGTGAAGATACGCAGTATTTT
- | 17 | TRBJ1-6 | - | TRBV7-2 | CASSLSPLGVYNSPLHF | TGTGCCAGCAGCTTAAGCCCCCTCGGGGTTTATAATTCACCCCTCCACTTT
- | 13 | TRBJ1-6 | - | TRBV5-5 | CASRVENNSPLHF | TGTGCCAGCAGGGTAGAAAATAATTCACCCCTCCACTTT
- | 15 | TRBJ2-7 | - | TRBV5-1 | CASSLRSAGLDEQYF | TGCGCCAGCAGCTTGAGGTCCGCAGGGTTGGATGAGCAGTACTTC
- | 12 | TRBJ2-7 | - | TRBV27 | CATRGGAGEQYF | TGTGCCACCCGCGGAGGGGCGGGCGAGCAGTACTTC
- | 17 | TRBJ1-3 | - | TRBV4-3 | CASSHQQGRGSGNTIYF | TGCGCCAGCAGCCACCAACAGGGCCGGGGATCTGGAAACACCATATATTTT
TRBD2 | 15 | TRBJ2-1 | - | TRBV2 | CASSGEGFSYNEQFF | TGTGCCAGCAGTGGGGAGGGGTTCTCCTACAATGAGCAGTTCTTC
- | 14 | TRBJ2-7 | - | TRBV6-2/TRBV6-3 | CASSFPRTVYEQYF | TGTGCCAGCAGTTTTCCCCGGACAGTCTACGAGCAGTACTTC
- | 12 | TRBJ1-5 | - | TRBV30 | CAWREGHQPQHF | TGTGCCTGGAGGGAGGGTCATCAGCCCCAGCATTTT
TRBD1 | 15 | TRBJ1-4 | once | TRBV7-2 | CASSLNRGPNEKLFF | TGTGCCAGCAGCTTAAACAGGGGCCCTAATGAAAAACTGTTTTTT
TRBD1 | 14 | TRBJ2-7 | - | TRBV23-1 | CASSQLGQVGEQYF | TGCGCCAGCAGTCAATTGGGACAGGTAGGCGAGCAGTACTTC
- | 13 | TRBJ2-2 | - | TRBV19 | CASSMMGSGELFF | TGTGCCAGTAGTATGATGGGCTCCGGGGAGCTGTTTTTT
- | 17 | TRBJ1-2 | - | TRBV23-1 | CASSQLALVGLYYGYTF | TGCGCCAGCAGTCAATTAGCGCTTGTTGGTCTTTACTATGGCTACACCTTC
TRBD1 | 15 | TRBJ2-7 | - | TRBV28 | CASSSPGQVPYEQYF | TGTGCCAGCAGTTCTCCGGGACAGGTGCCCTACGAGCAGTACTTC
- | 16 | TRBJ2-1 | - | TRBV10-3 | CAFPSRTGRLYNEQFF | TGTGCCTTCCCCAGCCGGACTGGGCGACTCTACAATGAGCAGTTCTTC
TRBD1 | 15 | TRBJ1-4 | - | TRBV5-4 | CASNRKGRGIEKLFF | TGTGCCAGCAATCGAAAAGGCAGGGGGATTGAAAAACTGTTTTTT
- | 14 | TRBJ1-1 | - | TRBV27 | CASSLLPPNTEAFF | TGTGCCAGCAGTTTACTCCCCCCGAACACTGAAGCTTTCTTT
- | 14 | TRBJ1-6 | - | TRBV2 | CASSGGKGSSPLHF | TGTGCCAGCAGTGGTGGGAAGGGGAGTTCACCCCTCCACTTT
- | 11 | TRBJ1-1 | - | TRBV20-1 | CSAPGNTEAFF | TGCAGTGCCCCGGGGAACACTGAGGCTTTCTTT
- | 13 | TRBJ1-2 | - | TRBV18 | CASSLRDGGGYTF | TGTGCCAGCTCACTTCGGGACGGCGGAGGCTACACCTTC
- | 14 | TRBJ2-2 | - | TRBV3-1/TRBV3-2 | CASSQWAHTGELFF | TGTGCCAGCAGCCAATGGGCCCACACCGGGGAGCTGTTTTTT
TRBD1 | 14 | TRBJ1-3 | - | TRBV18 | CASSPTGAGNTIYF | TGTGCCAGCTCACCTACAGGGGCCGGAAACACCATATATTTT
TRBD1 | 14 | TRBJ2-5 | - | TRBV3-1/TRBV3-2 | CASSPDRVKETQYF | TGTGCCAGCAGTCCTGACAGGGTCAAGGAGACCCAGTACTTC
- | 14 | TRBJ1-1 | - | TRBV5-5 | CASSLAGLDTEAFF | TGTGCCAGCAGCTTGGCAGGGTTGGACACTGAAGCTTTCTTT
- | 13 | TRBJ1-1 | - | TRBV28 | CASSLKGGTEAFF | TGTGCCAGCAGTTTAAAGGGGGGCACTGAAGCTTTCTTT
- | 15 | TRBJ1-5 | - | TRBV4-3 | CASSQDPGGNQPQHF | TGCGCCAGCAGCCAAGATCCCGGGGGGAATCAGCCCCAGCATTTT